These T cell receptor beta chains were read from a single sample in a study of T cell repertoires in ileal Crohn's disease. Measured with immunoSEQ multiplex PCR; TCRdb has only the in-frame clones, and not every one. The sample consists of tens of thousands of clones, 80% to 85% of them appearing once. The sample comprised ileal tissue. Source of these receptors: an adult with Crohn's disease. Both conserved end residues are part of each CDR3. The D gene is left open where the match is weak. Expanded clones get a size class; other rows say once, few or many, or leave the size out.

clone_size	d_call	v_call	j_call	cdr3_aa	cdr3_nt
-	-	TRBV28	TRBJ1-4	CASSFSGTVNEKLFF	TGTGCCAGCAGTTTTAGTGGAACAGTCAATGAAAAACTGTTTTTT
-	-	TRBV11-2	TRBJ1-1	CASSLVRNTEAFF	TGTGCCAGCAGCTTAGTGCGGAACACTGAAGCTTTCTTT
-	TRBD1	TRBV27	TRBJ1-1	CASSPRDSKAFF	TGTGCCAGCAGCCCCCGGGACAGTAAAGCTTTCTTT
-	-	TRBV7-9	TRBJ1-2	CASSLDVRGSVGYTF	TGTGCCAGCAGCTTAGATGTTCGGGGATCCGTTGGCTACACCTTC
-	-	TRBV7-2	TRBJ2-3	CASRRLGGLNTQYF	TGTGCCAGCAGAAGACTAGGAGGTTTGAATACGCAGTATTTT
-	TRBD1	TRBV7-3	TRBJ2-1	CASSPGQGGYNEQFF	TGTGCCAGCAGCCCGGGACAGGGGGGCTACAATGAGCAGTTCTTC
-	-	TRBV5-1	TRBJ2-3	CASSLAAGTDTQYF	TGCGCCAGCAGCTTGGCGGCGGGCACAGATACGCAGTATTTT
-	TRBD2	TRBV2	TRBJ2-7	CASSEPGGEQYF	TGTGCCAGCAGTGAGCCGGGAGGCGAGCAGTACTTC
-	-	TRBV5-4	TRBJ2-5	CASSRDGGRETQYF	TGTGCCAGCAGCAGGGACGGGGGGCGAGAGACCCAGTACTTC
once	-	TRBV2	TRBJ1-2	CASSGGGGYGYTF	TGTGCCAGCAGTGGCGGGGGAGGCTATGGCTACACCTTC
-	-	TRBV6-5	TRBJ2-2	CASSYYRGVSGELFF	TGTGCCAGCAGTTACTATCGCGGGGTGTCCGGGGAGCTGTTTTTT
-	TRBD2	TRBV5-1	TRBJ2-5	CASSLGLAGRQETQYF	TGCGCCAGCAGCTTGGGACTAGCGGGGCGACAAGAGACCCAGTACTTC
-	TRBD1	TRBV4-3	TRBJ1-4	CASSRQGRMDEKLFF	TGCGCCAGCAGCAGACAGGGCCGGATGGATGAAAAACTGTTTTTT
-	TRBD1	TRBV25-1	TRBJ2-3	CASSGTGGPDTQYF	TGTGCCAGCAGTGGGACAGGGGGCCCAGATACGCAGTATTTT
-	TRBD1	TRBV5-1	TRBJ1-4	CASTMGQGNEKLFF	TGCGCCAGCACCATGGGACAGGGGAATGAAAAACTGTTTTTT
-	-	TRBV30	TRBJ1-1	CAWSGTREAFF	TGTGCCTGGAGTGGGACACGCGAAGCTTTCTTT
-	-	TRBV27	TRBJ2-3	CASSLPPDTQYF	TGTGCCAGCAGTCTCCCCCCAGATACGCAGTATTTT
-	TRBD2	TRBV7-2	TRBJ2-5	CASNTGLARETQYF	TGTGCCAGCAACACGGGACTAGCGAGAGAGACCCAGTACTTC
-	TRBD1	TRBV4-3	TRBJ2-7	CASSRTGGIYEQYF	TGCGCCAGCAGCCGTACAGGGGGCATTTACGAGCAGTACTTC
-	-	TRBV30	TRBJ1-5	CAWSVGGGARGQPQHF	TGTGCCTGGAGTGTAGGGGGGGGAGCCCGTGGTCAGCCCCAGCATTTT
-	-	TRBV19	TRBJ1-2	CASTLKSQAPNYGYTF	TGTGCCAGTACCCTCAAGAGCCAGGCCCCTAACTATGGCTACACCTTC
-	TRBD2	TRBV4-1	TRBJ2-2	CASSLSGTRNTGELFF	TGCGCCAGCAGCCTATCCGGGACTAGGAACACCGGGGAGCTGTTTTTT
-	-	TRBV28	TRBJ1-6	CASRLYFSYNSPLHF	TGTGCCAGCAGATTATACTTCTCCTATAATTCACCCCTCCACTTT
few	-	TRBV6-6	TRBJ2-7	CASSETGAAYEQYF	TGTGCCAGCAGTGAGACAGGAGCGGCCTACGAGCAGTACTTC
few	TRBD1	TRBV4-1	TRBJ2-1	CASSQLDRGIRNEQFF	TGCGCCAGCAGCCAACTCGACAGGGGGATTCGGAATGAGCAGTTCTTC
once	-	TRBV29-1	TRBJ1-2	CSVMATADYGYTF	TGCAGCGTTATGGCGACAGCCGACTATGGCTACACCTTC
-	TRBD2	TRBV4-2	TRBJ2-7	CASSQTTLAGPAYEQYF	TGTGCCAGCAGCCAAACCACTTTAGCGGGCCCGGCCTACGAGCAGTACTTC
-	TRBD1	TRBV5-6	TRBJ2-5	CASSFTGTGVAGETQYF	TGTGCCAGCAGTTTCACCGGGACAGGGGTTGCGGGAGAGACCCAGTACTTC
-	-	TRBV7-2	TRBJ1-1	CASSATGFGNTEAFF	TGTGCCAGCAGCGCTACTGGTTTCGGGAACACTGAAGCTTTCTTT
-	TRBD1	TRBV5-1	TRBJ1-2	CASRKLTGDYGYTF	TGCGCCAGCAGGAAGCTGACAGGGGACTATGGCTACACCTTC
-	TRBD2	TRBV2	TRBJ2-2	CASSEGWTSPGELFF	TGTGCCAGCAGTGAAGGTTGGACTAGCCCCGGGGAGCTGTTTTTT
-	-	TRBV5-4	TRBJ2-5	CASSVGQGQETQYF	TGTGCCAGCAGCGTTGGTCAGGGTCAGGAGACCCAGTACTTC
-	-	TRBV23-1	TRBJ1-4	CASSQIRGRYNEKLFF	TGCGCCAGCAGTCAAATCCGCGGAAGATATAATGAAAAACTGTTTTTT
few	-	TRBV7-2	TRBJ2-7	CASSLTSYEQYF	TGTGCCAGCAGCTTAACTTCTTACGAGCAGTACTTC
-	TRBD2	TRBV5-4	TRBJ2-3	CASSRSGGTDTQYF	TGTGCCAGCAGCCGGAGCGGGGGGACAGATACGCAGTATTTT
-	-	TRBV7-9	TRBJ2-2	CASSLEGSTGELFF	TGTGCCAGCAGCTTGGAGGGGAGCACCGGGGAGCTGTTTTTT
-	-	TRBV7-3	TRBJ2-3	CASSLGLETDTQYF	TGTGCCAGCAGCTTGGGCCTCGAAACAGATACGCAGTATTTT
-	TRBD1	TRBV4-1	TRBJ1-6	CASSQDGGQGGSPLHF	TGCGCCAGCAGCCAAGATGGGGGACAGGGGGGATCACCCCTCCACTTT
-	TRBD1	TRBV28	TRBJ2-7	CASSLTGQGDHEQYF	TGTGCCAGCAGCCTCACCGGACAGGGGGACCACGAGCAGTACTTC
-	TRBD1	TRBV15	TRBJ1-1	CATSRLGQDNTEAFF	TGTGCCACCAGCAGGTTAGGACAGGATAACACTGAAGCTTTCTTT
-	TRBD1	TRBV5-6	TRBJ2-7	CASSLDRGSYEQYF	TGTGCCAGCAGCTTGGACAGGGGCTCCTACGAGCAGTACTTC